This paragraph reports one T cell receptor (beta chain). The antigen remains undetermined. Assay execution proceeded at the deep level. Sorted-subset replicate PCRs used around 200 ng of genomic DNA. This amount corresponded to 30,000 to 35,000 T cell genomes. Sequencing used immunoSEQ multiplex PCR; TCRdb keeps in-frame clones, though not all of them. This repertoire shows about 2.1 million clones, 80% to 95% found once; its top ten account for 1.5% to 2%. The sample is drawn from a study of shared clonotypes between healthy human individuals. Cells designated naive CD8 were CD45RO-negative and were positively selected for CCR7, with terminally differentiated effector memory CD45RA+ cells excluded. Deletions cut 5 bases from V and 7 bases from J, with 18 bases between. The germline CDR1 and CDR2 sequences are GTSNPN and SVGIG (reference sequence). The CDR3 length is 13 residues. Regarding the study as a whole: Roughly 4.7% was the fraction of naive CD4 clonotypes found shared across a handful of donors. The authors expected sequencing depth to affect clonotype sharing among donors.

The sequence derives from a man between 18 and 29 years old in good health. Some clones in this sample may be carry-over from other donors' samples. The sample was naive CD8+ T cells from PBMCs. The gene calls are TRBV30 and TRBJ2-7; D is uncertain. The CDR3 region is CAWEHSNFGEQYF. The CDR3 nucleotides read TGTGCCTGGGAGCACAGCAACTTCGGGGAGCAGTACTTC.